This T cell receptor beta chain was recorded in a study of T cell repertoires in ileal Crohn's disease. Study context: Operated complications were stricturing disease (about 60%) and penetrating disease (about 39%). The M6 sample came from neoterminal ileum during colonoscopy after surgery. Notes on the study in general: Clonality above 26.8% at surgery always came with endoscopic recurrence.

Concerning this clone: What it binds is unknown.

The germline gives CDR1 KGHSH, CDR2 LQKENI. The V end lost 3 bases, the J end lost 0 bases, and 11 bases lay between the germline ends. The CDR3 runs 16 residues. Per sample, 500 to 650 nanograms of biopsy DNA were TCRB immunosequenced. Libraries were prepared by immunoSEQ multiplex PCR; TCRdb keeps only in-frame clonotypes and omits some of them. The sample lists under 12,000 clones, 75% to 85% occurring once. Time point: neoterminal ileum biopsy at postoperative endoscopy, about 6 months after surgery. This receptor was obtained from an adult with Crohn's disease. The sequenced sample was ileal tissue. This sequence joins TRBV18 and TRBJ2-2, with a weak D call TRBD1 (5 bases). The chain's CDR3 is CASSPDRPSNTGELFF. The CDR3 DNA reads as TGTGCCAGCTCACCCGACAGACCCTCGAACACCGGGGAGCTGTTTTTT.